The TCR beta chain described here comes from a study of blood T cell repertoires in COVID-19. Study-level background: COVID-19 samples collected from the United States, Italy and Spain covered acute and convalescent phases. From T cells, B-cell-depleted T cells, or PBMCs came the material, which was cDNA or gDNA.

Repertoires were generated with immunoSEQ multiplex PCR, while TCRdb's copy carries only in-frame clones and drops some. The sample has some 220,000 clones, approximately 80% seen once. The ends were cut back, 1 base at V and 5 bases at J, with 9 bases in the middle. This CDR3 has 13 amino acids. Germline assignment: CDR1 SGHVS and CDR2 FQNEAQ. Sequenced sample: peripheral blood. This TCR was sampled from a human donor in a cohort sampled during active COVID-19. V usage is TRBV7-8 and J usage is TRBJ2-7, with D perhaps matching TRBD2 (5 bases). The DNA of the CDR3 is TGTGCCAGCAGCTTAGAGCGGCGCAACGAGCAGTACTTC. Its protein is CASSLERRNEQYF.